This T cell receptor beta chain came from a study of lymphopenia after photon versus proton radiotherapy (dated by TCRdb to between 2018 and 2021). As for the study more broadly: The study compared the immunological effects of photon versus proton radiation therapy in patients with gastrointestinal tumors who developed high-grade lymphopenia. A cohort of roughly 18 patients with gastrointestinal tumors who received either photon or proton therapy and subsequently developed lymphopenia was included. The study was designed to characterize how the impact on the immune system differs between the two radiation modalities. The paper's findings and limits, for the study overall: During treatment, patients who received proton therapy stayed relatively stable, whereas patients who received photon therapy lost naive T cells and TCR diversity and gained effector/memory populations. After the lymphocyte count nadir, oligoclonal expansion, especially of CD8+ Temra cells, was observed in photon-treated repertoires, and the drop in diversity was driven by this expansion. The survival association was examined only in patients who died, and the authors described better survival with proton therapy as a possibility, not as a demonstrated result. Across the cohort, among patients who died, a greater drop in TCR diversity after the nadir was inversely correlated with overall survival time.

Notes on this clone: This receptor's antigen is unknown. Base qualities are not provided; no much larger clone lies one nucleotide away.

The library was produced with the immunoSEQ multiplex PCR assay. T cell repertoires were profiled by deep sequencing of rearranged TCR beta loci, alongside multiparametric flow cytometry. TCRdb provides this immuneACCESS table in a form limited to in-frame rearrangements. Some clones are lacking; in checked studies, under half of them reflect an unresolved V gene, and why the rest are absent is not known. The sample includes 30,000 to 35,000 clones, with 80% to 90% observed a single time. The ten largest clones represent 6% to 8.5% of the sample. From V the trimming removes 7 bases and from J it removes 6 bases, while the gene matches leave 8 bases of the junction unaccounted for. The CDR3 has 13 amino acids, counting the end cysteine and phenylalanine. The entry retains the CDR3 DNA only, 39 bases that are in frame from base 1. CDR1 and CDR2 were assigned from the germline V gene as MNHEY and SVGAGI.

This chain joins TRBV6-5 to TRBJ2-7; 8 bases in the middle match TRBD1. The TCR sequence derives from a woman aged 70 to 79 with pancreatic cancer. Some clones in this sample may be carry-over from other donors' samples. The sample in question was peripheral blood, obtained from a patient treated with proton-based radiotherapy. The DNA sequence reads TGTGCCAGCACGCCAGGGGGCCGGGTCGAGCAGTACTTC. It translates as CASTPGGRVEQYF.